This TCR beta chain was identified in a study of blood T cell repertoires in COVID-19. As for the study in general: COVID-19 samples from acute and convalescent phases originated in the United States, Italy and Spain. Nucleic acid was either cDNA or gDNA, and it came from T cells, B-cell-depleted T cells, or PBMCs.

Participant ages covered about 18 to 89 years across 25 or so US areas. Trimming removed 2 bases from V and 4 bases from J; junction bases left unmatched: 3. The germline gives CDR1 MDHEN, CDR2 SYDVKM. This CDR3 has 14 amino acids. Original methodology: The authors estimated nucleated cell counts from reference gene primer amplification. Data came from immunoSEQ multiplex PCR; TCRdb stores just in-frame clones and leaves some out. That table furnishes V, J and clone size, whereas the DNA furnished D and trimming. The sample includes 360,000 or so clones, almost 90% of them seen just once. The V call is TRBV28, the J call TRBJ2-7; the match to TRBD2 covers 9 bases. The source is a woman aged 30 to 39 who had been exposed to COVID-19. The material sequenced was PBMCs or T cells enriched from blood (not recorded which). DNA of the CDR3: TGTGCCAGCAGTTTAGATAGCGGGAGTTACGAGCAGTACTTC. It is translated as CASSLDSGSYEQYF. Full variable domain (remainder filled in from reference TRBV28 and TRBJ2-7): DVKVTQSSRYLVKRTGEKVFLECVQDMDHENMFWYRQDPGLGLRLIYFSYDVKMKEKGDIPEGYSVSREKKERFSLILESASTNQTSMYLCASSLDSGSYEQYFGPGTRLTVT.